The subject of this entry is one T cell receptor (beta chain). Its antigen is undetermined. In germline, CDR1 is SEHNR, CDR2 FQNEAQ (reference sequence). This CDR3 has 15 residues. V lost 4 bases and J lost 5; bases outside the gene matches: 9. This sample was taken from a study of shared clonotypes between healthy human individuals. The study's findings and limits: Some naive CD4 clonotypes, 4.5% to 5.5%, turned up in common across several donors.

How the authors handled the data: ImmunoSEQ supplied junction-only sequences lacking quality scores, so filtering was different. The protocol was immunoSEQ multiplex PCR, while the TCRdb copy is restricted to in-frame clones and leaves out a portion. V and J calls and clone size are given by that table; D and trimming were obtained from the DNA. The sample yields hundreds of thousands of clones, roughly 95% seen once. CD45RO-negative CD8 cells positively selected for CCR7 made up the naive population, which excluded terminally differentiated effector memory CD45RA+ cells. V usage is TRBV7-9 and J usage is TRBJ2-7, with 9 bases matching TRBD2. Sequencing was done on a sample of naive CD8+ T cells sorted from blood. The TCR was taken from a woman aged 25 to 39 in good health. The CDR3 reads CASSSPSGVRDEQYF. Here the CDR3 DNA reads TGTGCCAGCAGCTCTCCTAGCGGGGTACGGGACGAGCAGTACTTC.